Following are 26 T cell receptor beta chains from one sample sequenced in a study of cytomegalovirus exposure and HLA in healthy donors. The method was immunoSEQ multiplex PCR; TCRdb's version includes in-frame clones alone and lacks a portion of them. The table has about 70,000 clones, almost 95% seen once; the top ten hold about 5.2%. The sequenced sample was PBMCs. The source is a man aged 18 to 29 in good health and CMV-seropositive.

J is TRBJ1-5 and V is TRBV28, with 7 nucleotides matching TRBD1. This CDR3 spans 16 amino acids. Germline-derived CDR1 and CDR2 are MDHEN and SYDVKM. J gave up 6 bases and V 11 bases, and 19 bases lay outside the gene matches. The CDR3 DNA sequence: TGTGCCCTTGGGGGGCTCGGTCAGGGGGTAATTCAGCCCCAGCATTTT. Translating gives CALGGLGQGVIQPQHF.

This clone was detected once. The V call is TRBV4-1, the J call TRBJ2-2; 10 positions agree with TRBD1. This CDR3 contains 20 residues. Germline CDR1 and CDR2: MGHRA and YSYEKL. The V and J ends lost 1 base and 0 bases, in that order; junction bases with no gene match: 11. The CDR3 reads CASSQGLRATGGPNTGELFF. In DNA form, the CDR3 reads TGCGCCAGCAGCCAAGGACTTCGCGCGACAGGGGGCCCGAACACCGGGGAGCTGTTTTTT.

The chain is built from TRBV11-2 and TRBJ2-1; 7 bases agree with TRBD1. The CDR3 has 15 residues. J gave up 0 bases and V 5 bases, and 4 bases lay outside the gene matches. Germline V CDR1 and CDR2: SGHAT, FQNNGV. The CDR3 nucleotides read TGTGCCAGCAGCCCCGCAGGGGGCTCCTACAATGAGCAGTTCTTC. This encodes CASSPAGGSYNEQFF. The full variable domain, with the rest looked up from reference TRBV11-2 and TRBJ2-1, is EAGVAQSPRYKIIEKRQSVAFWCNPISGHATLYWYQQILGQGPKLLIQFQNNGVVDDSQLPKDRFSAERLKGVDSTLKIQPAKLEDSAVYLCASSPAGGSYNEQFFGPGTRLTVL.

The chain combines TRBV9 with TRBJ1-2; D might be TRBD1 (6 bases). Trimming pared 2 bases from V and 7 bases from J, leaving 12 bases between. Germline V gene sequence: CDR1 SGDLS, CDR2 YYNGEE. This CDR3 is built from 13 residues. CDR3 in DNA: TGTGCCAGCAGCGTTTGGGACAATCGTGGCTACACCTTC. Translation gives CASSVWDNRGYTF.

This chain connects TRBV12-5 to TRBJ1-1; 8 positions match TRBD1. CDR1 and CDR2 from the germline V gene are LGHNT and FRNRAP. The CDR3 is made up of 16 amino acids. The trim removed 0 bases at V and 5 bases at J, leaving 8 bases unmatched. CDR3 sequence: CASGLVHLTGATEAFF. CDR3 bases: TGTGCTAGTGGTTTGGTTCACCTGACAGGGGCAACTGAAGCTTTCTTT.

The rearrangement uses TRBV18 and TRBJ1-1; D remains ambiguous. This CDR3 is built from 15 residues. Trimming removed 4 bases at V and 2 bases at J, with 14 bases between. Looked up from germline, CDR1 is KGHSH and CDR2 is LQKENI. This chain's CDR3 is CASSQHEAGNTEAFF. CDR3 DNA: TGTGCCAGCTCACAACACGAGGCGGGCAACACTGAAGCTTTCTTT.

The rearrangement uses TRBV5-1 and TRBJ2-7; D is possibly TRBD1 (6 bases). V was cut by 4 bases and J by 2 bases, with 19 bases left in between. This CDR3 is built from 16 residues. Germline CDR1 reads SGHRS; CDR2 reads YFSETQ. The CDR3 nucleotides are TGCGCCAGCAGCGACGAAATTAACAGGGTCACCTACGAGCAGTACTTC. Translation gives CASSDEINRVTYEQYF.

The chain links TRBV28 to TRBJ1-5; 8 nucleotides line up with TRBD1. Unmatched junction bases numbered 10, after V lost 6 bases and J lost 9 bases. The germline V gene encodes CDR1 MDHEN and CDR2 SYDVKM. This CDR3 region has 14 residues. The CDR3 region is CASSPEQGERPQHF. Written as DNA, the CDR3 is TGTGCCAGCAGCCCAGAACAGGGGGAGCGGCCCCAGCATTTT.

The chain is built from TRBV15 and TRBJ2-7; 7 positions match TRBD1. The CDR3 is made up of 15 amino acids. Germline V CDR1 and CDR2: LNHNV, YYDKDF (reference sequence). With V trimmed by 0 bases and J by 1 base, 3 bases remained unmatched. In DNA, the CDR3 is TGTGCCACCAGCAGAGACTGGGACAGTTCCTACGAGCAGTACTTC. Its protein product is CATSRDWDSSYEQYF.

The chain employs TRBV29-1 and TRBJ2-1; D is unclear. The CDR3 runs to 14 residues. V was clipped by 2 bases and J by 0 bases, with 8 bases between them. Per germline, CDR1 SQVTM and CDR2 ANQGSEA. The DNA of the CDR3 is TGCAGCGTTGAATCAGGCCGCTCCTACAATGAGCAGTTCTTC. Amino acids: CSVESGRSYNEQFF.

V and J are TRBV6-1 and TRBJ2-3; possibly TRBD2 for D (5 bases). Germline-derived CDR1 and CDR2 are MNHNS and SASEGT. This CDR3 spans 14 amino acids. Trimming took 6 bases from V and 4 from J, leaving 14 bases between them. The CDR3 sequence is CASRFLGAADTQYF. DNA for the CDR3: TGTGCCAGCAGGTTTCTGGGAGCGGCAGATACGCAGTATTTT.

The V call is TRBV14, the J call TRBJ2-3; 13 bases line up with TRBD2. Germline V gene sequence: CDR1 SGHDN, CDR2 FVKESK. The CDR3 consists of 16 residues. Trimming at V came to 1 base and at J to 10 bases, leaving 8 bases not matched to a gene. CDR3 nucleotide sequence: TGTGCCAGCAGCCAAGTGAGGGGACTAGCGGGATTGTCGCAGTATTTT. It yields the protein CASSQVRGLAGLSQYF. The full variable domain, in which reference TRBV14 and TRBJ2-3 provide the parts outside the CDR3, is EAGVTQFPSHSVIEKGQTVTLRCDPISGHDNLYWYRRVMGKEIKFLLHFVKESKQDESGMPNNRFLAERTGGTYSTLKVQPAELEDSGVYFCASSQVRGLAGLSQYFGPGTRLTVL.

The chain links TRBV27 to TRBJ1-5, with D hard to call. CDR1 MNHEY and CDR2 SMNVEV come from the germline V gene (reference sequence). The V end lost 5 bases, the J end lost 2 bases, and 16 bases lay between the germline ends. The CDR3 runs 16 residues. The DNA of the CDR3 is TGTGCCAGCAGTCTAGAGTTCCGAGTGGGCAATCAGCCCCAGCATTTT. Translation: CASSLEFRVGNQPQHF.

The chain combines TRBV30 with TRBJ1-5, with D unresolved. Trimming stripped 2 bases from V and 2 bases from J, with 10 bases between. CDR3 length equals 14 residues. Germline CDR1 and CDR2: GTSNPN and SVGIG (reference sequence). CDR3 loop: CAWSPVAGNQPQHF. CDR3 in DNA: TGTGCCTGGAGTCCCGTGGCAGGCAATCAGCCCCAGCATTTT.

The chain is built from TRBV5-1 and TRBJ2-3, with D perhaps TRBD2 (6 bases). CDR3 length equals 14 residues. The germline CDR1 and CDR2 sequences are SGHRS and YFSETQ. The germline V and J ends were trimmed by 5 bases and 3 bases, with 13 bases remaining between them. The CDR3 here is CASRFEGRTDTQYF. CDR3 DNA sequence: TGCGCCAGCAGGTTTGAAGGGAGGACAGATACGCAGTATTTT.

V and J are TRBV29-1 and TRBJ2-3; 12 bases map to TRBD2. Germline-derived CDR1 and CDR2 are SQVTM and ANQGSEA. This CDR3 has 14 residues. With V trimmed by 7 bases and J by 4 bases, 6 bases remained unmatched. The CDR3 DNA follows: TGCAGCGCGACTAGCGGGAGCGGGGCAGATACGCAGTATTTT. Amino acid sequence: CSATSGSGADTQYF.

The chain carries TRBV6-1 and TRBJ2-2; 9 bases line up with TRBD1. The V gene end was trimmed by 7 bases and the J gene end by 4 bases; junction bases not matched to a gene: 7. This CDR3 contains 15 residues. Germline lookup yields CDR1 MNHNS and CDR2 SASEGT. This CDR3 is CASNPQGALTGELFF. Written as DNA, the CDR3 is TGTGCCAGCAACCCACAGGGGGCGCTCACCGGGGAGCTGTTTTTT.

This chain connects TRBV28 to TRBJ1-1; a possible D gene is TRBD1 (5 bases). CDR1 MDHEN and CDR2 SYDVKM come from the germline V gene. V was trimmed by 4 bases and J by 1 base, leaving 10 bases between them. The CDR3 is made up of 14 amino acids. The CDR3 DNA reads as TGTGCCAGCAGTTCAGGGTGGAGGAACACTGAAGCTTTCTTT. It yields the protein CASSSGWRNTEAFF.

The chain combines TRBV29-1 with TRBJ2-4, with a possible D match to TRBD1 (5 bases). The CDR3 sequence is 15 residues long. CDR1 is SQVTM and CDR2 is ANQGSEA in the germline V gene. The germline V and J ends were trimmed by 6 bases and 2 bases, with 17 bases remaining between them. CDR3 sequence: CSVSGQGRTKNIQYF. The CDR3 bases are TGCAGCGTCTCTGGTCAGGGAAGAACCAAAAACATTCAGTACTTC.

This chain joins TRBV10-1 and TRBJ1-1; D gene uncertain. Trimming took 3 bases from V and 5 from J, leaving 16 bases between them. Germline V gene lookup returns CDR1 WNHNN and CDR2 SYGVQD (reference sequence). The CDR3 contains 15 residues. The CDR3 loop reads CASSDIPLGGTEAFF. Here the CDR3 DNA reads TGCGCCAGCAGTGATATCCCTCTAGGAGGGACTGAAGCTTTCTTT.

This clone was seen ten or more times. V and J are TRBV6-6 and TRBJ2-1; TRBD2 agrees at 8 bases. CDR1 is MNHNY and CDR2 is SVGAGI in the germline V gene (reference sequence). J was trimmed by 2 bases and V by 2 bases; bases with no gene match: 2. The CDR3 extends over 15 amino acids. The CDR3 DNA reads as TGTGCCAGCAGTTACCCGGGACTAGCCTACAATGAGCAGTTCTTC. Encoded protein: CASSYPGLAYNEQFF.

V usage is TRBV29-1 and J usage is TRBJ1-2; D is unresolved. Trimming left V 0 bases short and J 8 bases short, with 10 bases between. The CDR3 has 12 residues. CDR1 is SQVTM and CDR2 is ANQGSEA in the germline V gene. Here the CDR3 reads CSVEDRSQGYTF. The DNA of the CDR3 is TGCAGCGTTGAAGACAGGTCGCAAGGCTACACCTTC. Based on the CDR3 plus reference TRBV29-1 and TRBJ1-2, the full variable domain is SAVISQKPSRDICQRGTSLTIQCQVDSQVTMMFWYRQQPGQSLTLIATANQGSEATYESGFVIDKFPISRPNLTFSTLTVSNMSPEDSSIYLCSVEDRSQGYTFGSGTRLTVV.

Note on this clone: One end of the junction varies from germline; a read error may be responsible. This sequence joins TRBV7-6 and TRBJ2-7; possible D gene TRBD2, 6 bases. CDR1 and CDR2 (germline): SGHVS, FNYEAQ. This CDR3 region has 15 residues. The CDR3 region is CASSLAGGPSNEQYF. The CDR3 nucleotides are TGTGCCAGCAGCTTAGCGGGAGGCCCCTCCAACGAGCAGTACTTC. The full variable domain, with the rest looked up from reference TRBV7-6 and TRBJ2-7, is GAGVSQSPRYKVTKRGQDVALRCDPISGHVSLYWYRQALGQGPEFLTYFNYEAQQDKSGLPNDRFSAERPEGSISTLTIQRTEQRDSAMYRCASSLAGGPSNEQYFGPGTRLTVT.

The chain employs TRBV27 and TRBJ2-5; TRBD2 might be the D (7 bases). Germline lookup yields CDR1 MNHEY and CDR2 SMNVEV (reference sequence). The CDR3 extends over 17 amino acids. Trimming removed 1 base at V and 1 base at J, with 16 bases between. CDR3 nucleotide sequence: TGTGCCAGCAGTTTATGGCCCACGGGGGGCGGCCAAGAGACCCAGTACTTC. Translated: CASSLWPTGGGQETQYF.

V and J are TRBV2 and TRBJ1-5, with D maybe TRBD1 (6 bases). Germline loops: CDR1 SNHLY, CDR2 FYNNEI. This CDR3 is built from 16 residues. Trimming cost V 7 bases and J 4 bases, with 20 bases left between them. CDR3 amino acids: CASNLVGGATNQPQHF. DNA for the CDR3: TGTGCCAGCAACCTGGTCGGGGGGGCGACAAATCAGCCCCAGCATTTT.

The rearrangement uses TRBV2 and TRBJ2-1, with TRBD2 matching over 12 bases. Germline CDR1 reads SNHLY; CDR2 reads FYNNEI. The CDR3 extends over 17 amino acids. Trimming took 2 bases from V and 8 from J; bases not matched to a gene: 10. CDR3 in DNA: TGTGCCAGCAGTGAATCTAGCGGGAGGGCCGGGAGGGATGAGCAGTTCTTC. Protein sequence: CASSESSGRAGRDEQFF.